This T cell receptor (beta chain) was identified during a study of vaccination effects on CD4 cells after COVID-19. Study at large: The median interval between the second dose and post-vaccine sampling was 72 days.

An approximately ten-day culture period preceded the isolation of CD4+ T cells. All participants had two doses of either the BNT162b2 or mRNA-1273 vaccine. Measured with immunoSEQ multiplex PCR; TCRdb has only the in-frame clones, and not every one. The repertoire holds tens of thousands of clones, with 65% to 75% as singletons. With regard to this clone: The antigen remains unidentified.

Sample: CD4+ T cells from PBMCs cultured without peptide, taken after COVID-19 vaccination. The sequence came from a human donor who received a COVID-19 vaccine.

Written as DNA, the CDR3 is TGTGCCAGCGGGAGACAGTACTCTGGGGCCAACGTCCTGACTTTC. The encoded protein is CASGRQYSGANVLTF. The chain couples TRBV6-5 to TRBJ2-6; D may be TRBD1 or TRBD2 (5 bases each). CDR1 and CDR2 (germline): MNHEY, SVGAGI. Trimming removed 8 bases from V and 0 bases from J, with 11 bases in between. This CDR3 is built from 15 residues.